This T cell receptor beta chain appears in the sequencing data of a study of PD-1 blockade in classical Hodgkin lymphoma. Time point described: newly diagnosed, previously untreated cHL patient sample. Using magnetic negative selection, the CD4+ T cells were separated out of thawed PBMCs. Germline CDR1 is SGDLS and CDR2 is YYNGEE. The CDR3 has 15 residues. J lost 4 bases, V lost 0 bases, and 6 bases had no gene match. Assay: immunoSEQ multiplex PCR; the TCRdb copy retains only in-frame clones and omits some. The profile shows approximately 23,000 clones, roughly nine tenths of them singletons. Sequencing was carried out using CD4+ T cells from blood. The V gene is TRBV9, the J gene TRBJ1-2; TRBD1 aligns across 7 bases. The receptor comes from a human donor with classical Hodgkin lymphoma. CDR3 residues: CASSVVAGDSYGYTF. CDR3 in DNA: TGTGCCAGCAGCGTAGTGGCAGGGGACAGCTATGGCTACACCTTC.